Below, 20 T cell receptor beta chains from the same sample are listed, as sequenced in a study of blood T cell repertoires in COVID-19. Assay used: immunoSEQ multiplex PCR; TCRdb lists only in-frame clones, some missing. The sample records about 200,000 clones, roughly 84% being singletons. Sequencing used peripheral blood. The receptor set was obtained from a woman older than 75 with acute or convalescent COVID-19.

The V call is TRBV6-1, the J call TRBJ2-3; 12 bases fit TRBD1. In germline, CDR1 is MNHNS, CDR2 SASEGT. V lost 4 bases to trimming and J lost 4 bases; unmatched junction nucleotides: 6. CDR3 length equals 16 residues. The CDR3 reads CASSARDRGRADTQYF. Here the CDR3 DNA reads TGTGCCAGCAGTGCCAGGGACAGGGGGCGAGCAGATACGCAGTATTTT.

The genes are TRBV7-6 and TRBJ2-2; TRBD1 might be the D (6 bases). Germline CDR1 and CDR2: SGHVS and FNYEAQ. CDR3 length: 13 residues. V was pared by 5 bases and J by 6 bases, with 10 bases between. CDR3 coding DNA: TGTGCCAGCAGCGTAACAGGGTCCGGGGAGCTGTTTTTT. Its protein is CASSVTGSGELFF. Full variable domain (remainder filled in from reference TRBV7-6 and TRBJ2-2): GAGVSQSPRYKVTKRGQDVALRCDPISGHVSLYWYRQALGQGPEFLTYFNYEAQQDKSGLPNDRFSAERPEGSISTLTIQRTEQRDSAMYRCASSVTGSGELFFGEGSRLTVL.

There are a few counts of this clone. The V call is TRBV9, the J call TRBJ2-7, with 8 positions matching TRBD1. CDR3 length: 15 amino acids. V dropped 3 bases and J dropped 2; count of bases not matched to a gene: 7. The germline gives CDR1 SGDLS, CDR2 YYNGEE. CDR3 loop: CASSGTGTGTYEQYF. In nucleotides, the CDR3 is TGTGCCAGCAGCGGAACCGGGACAGGAACCTACGAGCAGTACTTC.

The chain links TRBV10-2 to TRBJ1-5; D remains unclear. Trimming stripped 10 bases from V and 5 bases from J, with 15 bases between. CDR3 length: 13 residues. Per the germline V gene, CDR1 is WSHSY and CDR2 is SAAADI. CDR3 in amino acids: CAIGSIMDQPQHF. In nucleotides, the CDR3 is TGCGCCATCGGGAGTATCATGGATCAGCCCCAGCATTTT.

The chain uses TRBV19 and TRBJ2-2, with 7 bases identical to TRBD2. V shed 5 bases, J shed 1 base, and the junction held 4 bases outside the gene matches. This CDR3 is built from 15 residues. Per germline, CDR1 LNHDA and CDR2 SQIVND (reference sequence). CDR3 coding DNA: TGTGCCAGTAGTTCGAGCGGGGTGAACACCGGGGAGCTGTTTTTT. Translating it yields CASSSSGVNTGELFF.

This clone was seen once. The chain employs TRBV7-8 and TRBJ2-2; 13 bases map to TRBD2. J gave up 4 bases and V 11 bases, and 16 bases lay outside the gene matches. Looked up from germline, CDR1 is SGHVS and CDR2 is FQNEAQ. The CDR3 spans 18 residues. In DNA form, the CDR3 reads TGTGCCGGCCGAGCAGTCACTAGCGGGAGGGTGGGCACCGGGGAGCTGTTTTTT. It codes for CAGRAVTSGRVGTGELFF.

V usage is TRBV7-2 and J usage is TRBJ1-2, with 8 bases aligning to TRBD1. The CDR3 extends over 14 amino acids. Per germline, CDR1 SGHTA and CDR2 FQGNSA. J gave up 8 bases and V 1 base, and 6 bases lay outside the gene matches. CDR3 in amino acids: CASSLVAGGDGYTF. DNA for the CDR3: TGTGCCAGCAGCTTAGTGGCAGGGGGCGACGGCTACACCTTC. Complete variable domain (other parts from reference TRBV7-2 and TRBJ1-2): GAGVSQSPSNKVTEKGKDVELRCDPISGHTALYWYRQSLGQGLEFLIYFQGNSAPDKSGLPSDRFSAERTGGSVSTLTIQRTQQEDSAVYLCASSLVAGGDGYTFGSGTRLTVV.

This clone was seen only once. The CDR3 nucleotides are TGTGCCACCAGCGGAGGGACTTCAAATTACTACGAGCAGTACTTC. Protein sequence: CATSGGTSNYYEQYF. The gene calls are TRBV24-1 and TRBJ2-7; D is perhaps TRBD2 (6 bases). This CDR3 is built from 15 residues. Germline V gives CDR1 KGHDR, CDR2 SFDVKD. Trimming removed 7 bases from V and 3 bases from J, with 18 bases in between.

This clone occurred once. The V and J genes are TRBV2 and TRBJ2-7; 8 bases are shared with TRBD2. This CDR3 comprises 14 residues. Trimming took 7 bases from V and 2 from J; bases not matched to a gene: 7. Germline V CDR1 and CDR2: SNHLY, FYNNEI. The CDR3 DNA sequence: TGTGCCAGCAAGAGGGTAGCGGGACCCTACGAGCAGTACTTC. As protein: CASKRVAGPYEQYF.

The chain recombines TRBV10-3 with TRBJ1-1; the match to TRBD1 covers 10 bases. The CDR3 extends over 16 amino acids. Looked up from germline, CDR1 is ENHRY and CDR2 is SYGVKD. The V segment lost 8 bases and the J segment 0 bases; nucleotides outside the gene matches: 9. CDR3 in amino acids: CAISGTGANLNTEAFF. The CDR3 region has the DNA TGTGCCATCTCCGGGACAGGGGCGAACTTGAACACTGAAGCTTTCTTT.

The chain couples TRBV19 to TRBJ1-1, with no clear D. CDR1 and CDR2 from the germline V gene are LNHDA and SQIVND (reference sequence). The V gene lost 7 bases and the J gene lost 4 bases, with 13 bases spanning the gap. CDR3 length: 13 amino acids. The CDR3 nucleotides are TGTGCCAGTAAAATGTTATCCGGCACTGAAGCTTTCTTT. It specifies CASKMLSGTEAFF.

The CDR3 bases are TGCGCCAGCAGCTTGACTCCTAACTATGGCTACACCTTC. Protein product: CASSLTPNYGYTF. The rearrangement uses TRBV5-1 and TRBJ1-2; D is unresolved. This CDR3 spans 13 amino acids. Germline V CDR1 and CDR2: SGHRS, YFSETQ. Trimming shortened V by 1 base and J by 0 bases, and 4 bases separated the two germline ends.

As DNA, the CDR3 is TGTGCCAGCTCACCACTTGGACAGGTGACGGATTCACCCCTCCACTTT. It yields the protein CASSPLGQVTDSPLHF. The chain has TRBV18 and TRBJ1-6; 7 bases agree with TRBD1. Trimming at V came to 1 base and at J to 8 bases, leaving 8 bases not matched to a gene. Germline V CDR1 and CDR2: KGHSH, LQKENI. The CDR3 runs to 16 residues.

This clone occurred once. The gene calls are TRBV11-1 and TRBJ2-7; D perhaps matches TRBD2 (6 bases). The CDR3 contains 13 residues. With 0 bases removed from V and 5 bases from J, the gap between germline ends came to 8 bases. CDR1 is SGHAT, CDR2 FQDESV, per germline (reference sequence). Here the CDR3 DNA reads TGTGCCAGCAGCTTAGCGGGAGGCCACGAGCAGTACTTC. This codes for CASSLAGGHEQYF.

The CDR3 sequence: CASSYHYEQYF. CDR3 bases: TGTGCCAGCAGTTACCACTACGAGCAGTACTTC. The chain is built from TRBV6-5 and TRBJ2-7; the D is unclear. CDR1 MNHEY and CDR2 SVGAGI come from the germline V gene. This CDR3 is 11 amino acids long. V lost 2 bases and J 3 bases, leaving 2 bases between the germline ends.

A remark on this clone: The CDR3 end shows no conserved phenylalanine or tryptophan, and so a read error is likely. No DNA is shown, since the ends of the CDR3 on it are uncertain; the CDR3 is the one TCRdb lists. This sequence joins TRBV19 and TRBJ1-2. The CDR3 is 12 residues long, ends included. Germline V gene lookup returns CDR1 LNHDA and CDR2 SQIVND (reference sequence). CDR3 region: CASGTMGGTALS.

The chain recombines TRBV19 with TRBJ2-7; 9 positions agree with TRBD2. The CDR3 is made up of 15 amino acids. V shed 5 bases, J shed 2 bases, and the junction held 7 bases outside the gene matches. The germline V gene encodes CDR1 LNHDA and CDR2 SQIVND (reference sequence). Written as DNA, the CDR3 is TGTGCCAGTAGTTCCAGACTAGCGGCGGCCTACGAGCAGTACTTC. Translation: CASSSRLAAAYEQYF.

The chain couples TRBV7-9 to TRBJ2-3, with 7 bases that match TRBD1. The CDR3 consists of 19 residues. Trimming cost V 0 bases and J 2 bases; bases outside gene matches: 14. Per the germline V gene, CDR1 is SEHNR and CDR2 is FQNEAQ (reference sequence). The CDR3 sequence: CASSLALGLRDRDTDTQYF. DNA for the CDR3: TGTGCCAGCAGCTTAGCTCTCGGGCTACGGGACAGAGACACAGATACGCAGTATTTT. Using reference TRBV7-9 and TRBJ2-3 for the parts outside the CDR3, the full variable domain is DTGVSQNPRHKITKRGQNVTFRCDPISEHNRLYWYRQTLGQGPEFLTYFQNEAQLEKSRLLSDRFSAERPKGSFSTLEIQRTEQGDSAMYLCASSLALGLRDRDTDTQYFGPGTRLTVL.

This clone was seen a handful of times. The J gene is TRBJ1-1, the V gene TRBV5-1; a weak D match, TRBD1 (5 bases). This CDR3 comprises 14 residues. The germline V and J ends were trimmed by 5 bases and 0 bases, with 11 bases remaining between them. CDR1 is SGHRS, CDR2 YFSETQ, per germline. CDR3 amino acids: CASSWGDLNTEAFF. The CDR3 nucleotides read TGCGCCAGCAGTTGGGGGGATCTGAACACTGAAGCTTTCTTT.

J is TRBJ1-6 and V is TRBV5-4, with 10 positions matching TRBD1. The germline gives CDR1 SGHNT, CDR2 YYREEE (reference sequence). Trimming cost V 4 bases and J 7 bases; bases outside gene matches: 8. The CDR3 is 16 amino acids. CDR3 loop: CASSKTGGSGNSPLHF. Written as DNA, the CDR3 is TGTGCCAGCAGCAAGACAGGGGGCTCGGGGAATTCACCCCTCCACTTT. The full variable domain, its missing parts supplied by reference TRBV5-4 and TRBJ1-6, is ETGVTQSPTHLIKTRGQQVTLRCSSQSGHNTVSWYQQALGQGPQFIFQYYREEENGRGNFPPRFSGLQFPNYSSELNVNALELDDSALYLCASSKTGGSGNSPLHFGNGTRLTVT.